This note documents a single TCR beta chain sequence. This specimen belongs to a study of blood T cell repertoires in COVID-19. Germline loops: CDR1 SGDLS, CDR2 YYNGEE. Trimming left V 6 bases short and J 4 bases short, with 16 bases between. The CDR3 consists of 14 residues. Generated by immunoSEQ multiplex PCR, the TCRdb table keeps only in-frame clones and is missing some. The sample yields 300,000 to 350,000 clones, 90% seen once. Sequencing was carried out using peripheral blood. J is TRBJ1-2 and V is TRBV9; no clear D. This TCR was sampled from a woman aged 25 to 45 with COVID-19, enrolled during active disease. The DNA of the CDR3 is TGTGCCAGCAACCCGGGGTACGGAGGCTATGGCTACACCTTC. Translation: CASNPGYGGYGYTF.